These T cell receptor beta chains were read from a single sample in a study of T-cell memory formation after mild COVID-19. TCRdb ran MiXCR on the 5' RACE reads and lists one entry per CDR3 protein. The sample lists about 410,000 distinct CDR3 sequences, around a quarter seen once, with roughly 13% in the top ten. The sequencing input was PBMCs or a T cell subset sorted from them (not recorded which). These receptors were taken from an adult woman who had mild COVID-19 (a few samples of this study predate the infection). Cell type and time point are not known. The CDR3 runs from the conserved cysteine through the conserved F or W. A D gene is named only where the DNA matches it firmly. Size tells how often a clone was seen (once, few, many) or the class of an expanded clone, and some rows leave it out.

TRBV7-6	-	14	TRBJ2-1	-	CASSLKEGYNEQFF
TRBV7-3	few	19	TRBJ2-3	TRBD1	CASSLTFGGAGGYADTQYF
TRBV7-9	-	13	TRBJ1-3	TRBD1	CATRTGSGNTIYF
TRBV18	-	17	TRBJ1-1	-	CASSPISNREPNTEAFF
TRBV4-2	few	20	TRBJ2-6	TRBD1	CASSQEGPGTGGTGANVLTF
TRBV6-4	-	13	TRBJ1-5	-	CASSEEKDQPQHF
TRBV15	-	14	TRBJ1-1	-	CATTYREGNTEAFF
TRBV9	-	16	TRBJ2-3	-	CASSSAGLAMKDTQYF
TRBV3-1	-	16	TRBJ2-2	-	CASSRMDQENTGELFF
TRBV4-1	few	14	TRBJ2-7	-	CASSQGFLVTGQYF
TRBV10-3	-	15	TRBJ2-1	TRBD2	CAIRPGTSGRDEQFF
TRBV20-1	-	13	TRBJ2-4	-	CSARVAPRDIQYF
TRBV15	many	18	TRBJ2-3	-	CATSRDGHRASPTDTQYF
TRBV7-2	-	15	TRBJ1-2	TRBD1	CASSSRDREFYGYTF
TRBV5-1	-	14	TRBJ2-2	TRBD1	CASSRDRESGELFF
TRBV12-3/TRBV12-4	-	15	TRBJ2-7	-	CASSWSTGSSYEQYF
TRBV5-5	few	16	TRBJ2-7	TRBD1	CASSFKARDRGYEQYF
TRBV19	-	15	TRBJ2-1	-	CASRIGGSSYNEQFF
TRBV20-1	-	15	TRBJ1-3	-	CSAIGRSISGNTIYF
TRBV12-3/TRBV12-4	-	15	TRBJ2-3	TRBD1	CASSFRQGAVDTQYF
TRBV7-9	many	15	TRBJ2-1	TRBD1	CASSGTGGSYNEQFF
TRBV20-1	many	14	TRBJ2-1	TRBD2	CSARDSRTSNEQFF
TRBV18	-	15	TRBJ2-1	-	CASSRSQAADNEQFF
TRBV29-1	-	12	TRBJ2-7	-	CSVENRDYEQYF
TRBV5-4	few	15	TRBJ2-5	TRBD1	CASSQRTGEVETQYF
TRBV19	-	17	TRBJ2-6	TRBD2	CASSRGGRAPGANVLTF
TRBV7-2	few	16	TRBJ2-5	-	CASSLGGKGTGETQYF
TRBV29-1	few	15	TRBJ2-1	TRBD2	CSVVPGLASDNEQFF
TRBV12-3/TRBV12-4	-	14	TRBJ1-5	-	CASSSDTGSQPQHF
TRBV18	-	15	TRBJ2-7	TRBD1	CASSLTGTGLDEQYF
TRBV15	once	14	TRBJ1-2	-	CATSRAARHEGYTF
TRBV29-1	few	12	TRBJ1-2	-	CSVGRGGYGYTF
TRBV2	-	15	TRBJ1-1	-	CASSDGSAMNTEAFF
TRBV20-1	-	15	TRBJ2-1	TRBD2	CSASTSGSSPREQFF
TRBV24-1	few	15	TRBJ2-1	TRBD1	CATSEDRGRNNEQFF
TRBV5-1	few	14	TRBJ2-3	-	CASSLEQLTDTQYF
TRBV3-1	-	16	TRBJ1-2	-	CASSQDAGRKNYGYTF
TRBV5-5	few	15	TRBJ2-7	-	CASSLEGRGSYEQYF
TRBV12-3/TRBV12-4	-	11	TRBJ1-4	-	CASSSREKLFF
TRBV6-5	-	12	TRBJ2-5	-	CASSSGPVFQYF
TRBV2	-	15	TRBJ1-5	-	CASTGLTWFYQPQHF
TRBV29-1	-	14	TRBJ2-2	-	CSVNTPRFGGELFF
TRBV24-1	few	13	TRBJ2-5	-	CATSDSWIETQYF
TRBV9	once	14	TRBJ1-4	TRBD1	CASSTRQGEEKLFF
TRBV7-8	-	14	TRBJ2-7	-	CASSQDFESYEQYF
TRBV7-6	-	14	TRBJ2-7	TRBD2	CASSYNSGAYEQYF
TRBV9	-	14	TRBJ1-5	TRBD1	CASSYRGHDQPQHF
TRBV21-1	-	12	TRBJ2-7	-	CASGLACHEQYF
TRBV20-1	-	14	TRBJ2-3	-	CSAGKAGGSRSQYF
TRBV7-2	few	16	TRBJ2-3	-	CASSLALAASTDTQYF
TRBV7-8	-	14	TRBJ2-5	-	CASSLARAPETQYF
TRBV6-5	-	15	TRBJ1-2	-	CASSYSSGVVYGYTF